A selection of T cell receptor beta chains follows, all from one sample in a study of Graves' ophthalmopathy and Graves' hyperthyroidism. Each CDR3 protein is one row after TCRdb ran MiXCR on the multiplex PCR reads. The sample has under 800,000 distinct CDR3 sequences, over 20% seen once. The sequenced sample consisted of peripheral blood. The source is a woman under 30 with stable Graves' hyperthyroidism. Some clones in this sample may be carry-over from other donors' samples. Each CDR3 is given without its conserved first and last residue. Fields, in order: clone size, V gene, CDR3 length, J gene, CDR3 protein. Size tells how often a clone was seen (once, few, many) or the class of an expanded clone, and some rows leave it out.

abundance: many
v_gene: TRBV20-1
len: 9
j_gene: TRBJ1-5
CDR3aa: SASSNQPQH

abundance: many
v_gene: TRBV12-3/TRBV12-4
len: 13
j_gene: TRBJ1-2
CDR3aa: ATTRWAGGNNGYT

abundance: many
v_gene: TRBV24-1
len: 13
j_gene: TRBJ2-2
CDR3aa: ATSVQGANTGELF

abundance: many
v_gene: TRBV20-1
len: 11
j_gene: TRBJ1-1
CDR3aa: SASGQTNTEAF

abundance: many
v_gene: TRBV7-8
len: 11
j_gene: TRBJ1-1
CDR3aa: ASSTDRVTEAF

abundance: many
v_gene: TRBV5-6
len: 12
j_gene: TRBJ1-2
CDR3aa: ASSISRTGGGYT

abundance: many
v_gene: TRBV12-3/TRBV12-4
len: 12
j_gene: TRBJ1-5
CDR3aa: ASSLWVGNQPQH

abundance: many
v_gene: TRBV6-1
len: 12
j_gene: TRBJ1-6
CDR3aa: ASTGGSYNSPLH

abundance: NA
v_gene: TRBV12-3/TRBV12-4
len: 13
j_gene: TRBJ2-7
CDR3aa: ASSLSGASPYEQY

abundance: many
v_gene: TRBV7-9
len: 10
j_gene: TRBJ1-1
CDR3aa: ASTRMNTEAF

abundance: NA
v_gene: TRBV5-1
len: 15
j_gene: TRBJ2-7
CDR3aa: ASSLAQRTSGSYEQY

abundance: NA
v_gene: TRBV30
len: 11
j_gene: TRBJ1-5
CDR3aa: AWSGGSSQPQH

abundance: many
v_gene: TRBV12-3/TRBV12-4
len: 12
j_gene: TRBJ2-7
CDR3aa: ASTASTRGYEQY

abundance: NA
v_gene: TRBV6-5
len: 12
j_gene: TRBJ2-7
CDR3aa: ASSYSNRGAKQY

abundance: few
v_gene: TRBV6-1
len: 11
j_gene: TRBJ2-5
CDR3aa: ASRFGPQETQY

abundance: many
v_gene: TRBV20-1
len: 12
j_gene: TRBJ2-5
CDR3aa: SARPGPYQETQY

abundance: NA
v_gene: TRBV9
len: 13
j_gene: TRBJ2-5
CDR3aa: ASSDGGGAQETQY

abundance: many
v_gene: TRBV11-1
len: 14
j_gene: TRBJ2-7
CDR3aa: ASSLSEGTHFYEQY

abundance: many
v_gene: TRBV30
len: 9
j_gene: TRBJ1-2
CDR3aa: AWSGGQYYT

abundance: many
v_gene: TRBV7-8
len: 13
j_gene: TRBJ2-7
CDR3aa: ASSLVSAGGYEQY

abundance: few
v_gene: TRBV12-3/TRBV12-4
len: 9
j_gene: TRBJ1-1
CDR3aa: ASSSEIEAF

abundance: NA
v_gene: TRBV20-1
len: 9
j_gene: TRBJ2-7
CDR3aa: SARTGDEQY

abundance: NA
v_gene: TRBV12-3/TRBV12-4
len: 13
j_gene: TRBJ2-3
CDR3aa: ASSFLGRGTDTQY

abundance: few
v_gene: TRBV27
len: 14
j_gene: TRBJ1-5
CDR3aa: ASSWGPAWSNQPQH

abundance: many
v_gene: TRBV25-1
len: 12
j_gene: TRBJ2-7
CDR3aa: ASSVGLKGYEQY

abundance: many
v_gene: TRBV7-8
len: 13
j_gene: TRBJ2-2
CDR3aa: ASSHSGMGARELF

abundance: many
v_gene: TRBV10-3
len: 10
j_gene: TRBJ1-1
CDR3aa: AISGQAGQAF

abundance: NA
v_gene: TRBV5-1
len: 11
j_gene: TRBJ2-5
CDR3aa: ASTDIPGETQY

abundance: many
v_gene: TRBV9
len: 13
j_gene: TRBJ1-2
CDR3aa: ASSPLGTGPRGYT

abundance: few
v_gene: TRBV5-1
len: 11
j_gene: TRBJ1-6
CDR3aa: ASSLYSNSPLH

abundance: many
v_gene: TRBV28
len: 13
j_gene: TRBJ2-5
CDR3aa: ASQHGTAYQETQY

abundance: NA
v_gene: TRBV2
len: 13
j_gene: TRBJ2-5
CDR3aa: ASTPRGANQETQY

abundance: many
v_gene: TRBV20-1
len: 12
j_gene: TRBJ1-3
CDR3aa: SAPDRDTWSTIY

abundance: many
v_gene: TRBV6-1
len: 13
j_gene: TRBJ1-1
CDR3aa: ASSGPRGGNTEAF

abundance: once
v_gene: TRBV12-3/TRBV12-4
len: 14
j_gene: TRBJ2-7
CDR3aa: ASSSGRSHLSYEQY

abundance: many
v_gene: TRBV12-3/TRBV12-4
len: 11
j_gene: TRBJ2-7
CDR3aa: ASSLRRIYEQY

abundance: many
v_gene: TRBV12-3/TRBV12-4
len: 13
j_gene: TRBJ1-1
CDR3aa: ASRGTGTWVTEAF

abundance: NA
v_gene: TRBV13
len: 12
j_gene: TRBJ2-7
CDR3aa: ASSSVTVYYEQY

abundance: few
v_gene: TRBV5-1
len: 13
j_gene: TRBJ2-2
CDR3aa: ASSLELGGPGELF

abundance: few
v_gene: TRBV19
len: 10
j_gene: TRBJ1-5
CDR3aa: ASGVEAQPQH

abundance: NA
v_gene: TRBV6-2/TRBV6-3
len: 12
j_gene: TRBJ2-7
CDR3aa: ASSTYRTNYEQY

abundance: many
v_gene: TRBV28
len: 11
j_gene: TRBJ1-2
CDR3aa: ASTEGQNYGYT

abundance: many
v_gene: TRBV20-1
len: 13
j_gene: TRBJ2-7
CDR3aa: SANSFSGRAYEQY

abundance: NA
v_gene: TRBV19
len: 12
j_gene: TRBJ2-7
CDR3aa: ASSIQREINEQY